The entry below describes one TCR beta chain. Germline CDR1 is SQVTM and CDR2 is ANQGSEA. CDR3 size: 14 residues. V was trimmed by 4 bases and J by 5 bases, leaving 14 bases between them. This sample stems from a study of CD8 T cells in Susac syndrome. Overall study context: Roughly 8 of the sequenced Susac syndrome patients were in remission, and roughly six had active disease.

Negative isolation yielded CD4+ and CD8+ T cells, and FACS enriched TEMRA cells. Random-hexamer reverse transcription was applied to roughly 0.5 to 1 ug RNA. Across 54 Vbeta and 13 Jbeta, immunoSEQ multiplex PCR amplified TCR beta CDR3. TCRdb used MiXCR to reprocess the immunoSEQ multiplex PCR reads, holding one entry per CDR3 protein. This table has 150,000 to 200,000 distinct CDR3 sequences, roughly 95% appearing once. Sequenced material: CD4+ T cells from PBMCs. The source is a human donor with Susac syndrome. V usage is TRBV29-1 and J usage is TRBJ1-4, with D unresolved. The CDR3 reads CSVVSGTYNEKLFF. CDR3 DNA sequence: TGCAGCGTTGTCTCAGGTACCTACAATGAAAAACTGTTTTTT. Full variable domain (rest looked up from reference TRBV29-1 and TRBJ1-4): SAVISQKPSRDICQRGTSLTIQCQVDSQVTMMFWYRQQPGQSLTLIATANQGSEATYESGFVIDKFPISRPNLTFSTLTVSNMSPEDSSIYLCSVVSGTYNEKLFFGSGTQLSVL.